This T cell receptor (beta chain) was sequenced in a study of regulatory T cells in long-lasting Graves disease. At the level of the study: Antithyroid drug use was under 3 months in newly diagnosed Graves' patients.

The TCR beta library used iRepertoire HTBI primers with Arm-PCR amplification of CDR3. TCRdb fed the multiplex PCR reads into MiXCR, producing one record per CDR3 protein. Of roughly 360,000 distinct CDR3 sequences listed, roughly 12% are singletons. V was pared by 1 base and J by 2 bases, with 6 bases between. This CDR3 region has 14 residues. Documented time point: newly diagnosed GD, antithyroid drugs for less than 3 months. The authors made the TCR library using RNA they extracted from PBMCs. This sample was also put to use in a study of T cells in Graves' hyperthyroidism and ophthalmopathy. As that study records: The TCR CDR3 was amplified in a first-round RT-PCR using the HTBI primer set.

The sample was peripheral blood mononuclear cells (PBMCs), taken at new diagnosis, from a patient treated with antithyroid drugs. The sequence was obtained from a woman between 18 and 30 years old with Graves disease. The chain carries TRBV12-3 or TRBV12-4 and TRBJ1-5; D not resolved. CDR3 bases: TGTGCCAGCAGTTTAGGGATACGCAATCAGCCCCAGCATTTT. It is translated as CASSLGIRNQPQHF.